This paragraph reports one TCR beta chain. CDR1 SQVTM and CDR2 ANQGSEA come from the germline V gene. The CDR3 runs to 15 residues. J was trimmed by 2 bases and V by 7 bases; bases with no gene match: 9. Time point given: patch test 3, about 24 weeks after DPC sensitization. Indicated treatment: therapeutic diphenylcyclopropenone sensitization with weekly scalp DPC. The data derive from a study of human T cells and chemical hapten exposure. MiXCR, run by TCRdb on the RACE reads, gives a single entry per CDR3 protein. Counted here are 150,000 to 200,000 distinct CDR3 sequences, 25% to 30% occurring once; the ten biggest clones make up under 2.5%.

The clonotype comes from a woman aged 18-29 years with alopecia areata. Some clones in this sample may be carry-over from other donors' samples. This sample comprised whole blood, obtained in connection with sensitization to the hapten diphenylcyclopropenone (DPC). V and J are TRBV29-1 and TRBJ2-7, with 12 nucleotides matching TRBD2. CDR3 DNA: TGCAGCGCAGGGTTAAGACTAGCGGGAGCCTACGAGCAGTACTTC. Protein sequence: CSAGLRLAGAYEQYF.